Listed below are T cell receptor beta chains from one sample, sequenced in a study of PD-1 blockade in classical Hodgkin lymphoma. Assay: immunoSEQ multiplex PCR; the TCRdb copy retains only in-frame clones and omits some. Of 10,000 or so clones detected, 60% to 80% appear once; the ten largest clones hold about a third. Source: peripheral blood mononuclear cells (PBMCs), taken before the second cycle of nivolumab. The receptors here all came from a human donor with classical Hodgkin lymphoma. The CDR3 runs from the conserved cysteine through the conserved F or W. A D gene is named only where the DNA matches it firmly. A row's size may be missing; if present it is once, few, many or a size class.

clone size: NA
V gene: TRBV2
CDR3 length: 17
J gene: TRBJ2-3
D gene: NA
CDR3 DNA: TGTGCCAGCAGTGAAGCGGGAGCGGAGGACCCGTGGGATACGCAGTATTTT
CDR3 protein: CASSEAGAEDPWDTQYF

clone size: once
V gene: TRBV6-1
CDR3 length: 15
J gene: TRBJ2-7
D gene: TRBD2
CDR3 DNA: TGTGCCAGCAGTGAAGAGGATAGCGGGAGCGGCGAGCAGTACTTC
CDR3 protein: CASSEEDSGSGEQYF

clone size: once
V gene: TRBV28
CDR3 length: 16
J gene: TRBJ2-1
D gene: TRBD2
CDR3 DNA: TGTGCCAGCACCTTCGATACTAGCGGGCCCTACAATGAGCAGTTCTTC
CDR3 protein: CASTFDTSGPYNEQFF

clone size: NA
V gene: TRBV5-1
CDR3 length: 13
J gene: TRBJ1-5
D gene: TRBD1
CDR3 DNA: TGCGCCAGCTCCGACAGGGCCAATCAGCCCCAGCATTTT
CDR3 protein: CASSDRANQPQHF

clone size: NA
V gene: TRBV7-8
CDR3 length: 16
J gene: TRBJ1-3
D gene: NA
CDR3 DNA: TGTGCCAGCAGCTTAGGCTTAGGGGGCTCTGGAAACACCATATATTTT
CDR3 protein: CASSLGLGGSGNTIYF

clone size: few
V gene: TRBV10-3
CDR3 length: 15
J gene: TRBJ2-1
D gene: TRBD2
CDR3 DNA: TGTGCCATCAGTGAGACTAGCGGGAAGGTTGCGGTGCAGTTCTTC
CDR3 protein: CAISETSGKVAVQFF

clone size: NA
V gene: TRBV9
CDR3 length: 13
J gene: TRBJ1-4
D gene: NA
CDR3 DNA: TGTGCCAGCAGCGTAACGGCAGATGAAAAACTGTTTTTT
CDR3 protein: CASSVTADEKLFF

clone size: NA
V gene: TRBV15
CDR3 length: 12
J gene: TRBJ2-1
D gene: NA
CDR3 DNA: TGTGCCACCGCCGGAAGTAATGGAAAGCTGTTCTTC
CDR3 protein: CATAGSNGKLFF

clone size: NA
V gene: TRBV7-3
CDR3 length: 14
J gene: TRBJ2-3
D gene: NA
CDR3 DNA: TGTGCCAGCAGCACAGACAGATACACAGATACGCAGTATTTT
CDR3 protein: CASSTDRYTDTQYF

clone size: few
V gene: TRBV5-4
CDR3 length: 16
J gene: TRBJ1-3
D gene: NA
CDR3 DNA: TGTGCCAGCAGCTCGGGACGGCAGAACCTTGGAAACACCATATATTTT
CDR3 protein: CASSSGRQNLGNTIYF

clone size: NA
V gene: TRBV9
CDR3 length: 14
J gene: TRBJ2-7
D gene: TRBD2
CDR3 DNA: TGTGCCAGCAGCGTAGCTGGGCTAGCGGACGAGCAGTACTTC
CDR3 protein: CASSVAGLADEQYF

clone size: NA
V gene: TRBV7-3
CDR3 length: 16
J gene: TRBJ2-1
D gene: TRBD2
CDR3 DNA: TGTGCCAGCAGCTCGGGAGGACCGAGGTCCTACAATGAGCAGTTCTTC
CDR3 protein: CASSSGGPRSYNEQFF

clone size: NA
V gene: TRBV28
CDR3 length: 12
J gene: TRBJ2-2
D gene: NA
CDR3 DNA: TGTGCCACCCGAATGAACACCGGGGAGCTGTTTTTT
CDR3 protein: CATRMNTGELFF

clone size: NA
V gene: TRBV19
CDR3 length: 13
J gene: TRBJ2-5
D gene: TRBD2
CDR3 DNA: TGTGCTAGGTTGGCGGGAGGTAAAGAGACCCAGTACTTC
CDR3 protein: CARLAGGKETQYF

clone size: NA
V gene: TRBV5-1
CDR3 length: 15
J gene: TRBJ2-7
D gene: TRBD1
CDR3 DNA: TGCGCCAGCAGCCAAGACAGGGGCGGGTACTACGAGCAGTACTTC
CDR3 protein: CASSQDRGGYYEQYF

clone size: NA
V gene: TRBV5-1
CDR3 length: 15
J gene: TRBJ1-1
D gene: NA
CDR3 DNA: TGCGCCAGCAGCTTGGGACCGGGGGGAGACACTGAAGCTTTCTTT
CDR3 protein: CASSLGPGGDTEAFF

clone size: NA
V gene: TRBV18
CDR3 length: 17
J gene: TRBJ1-3
D gene: TRBD1
CDR3 DNA: TGTGCCAGCTCACCAACATTCGCCGGGACAGGGGGAAACACCATATATTTT
CDR3 protein: CASSPTFAGTGGNTIYF

clone size: NA
V gene: TRBV5-1
CDR3 length: 18
J gene: TRBJ1-2
D gene: NA
CDR3 DNA: TGCGCCAGCAGCTTGGGACGGGGCCAAACCGGGGCCCCGGATGGCTACACCTTC
CDR3 protein: CASSLGRGQTGAPDGYTF

clone size: NA
V gene: TRBV28
CDR3 length: 11
J gene: TRBJ2-7
D gene: NA
CDR3 DNA: TGTGCCAGCAGCCCCGGCTACGAGCAGTACTTC
CDR3 protein: CASSPGYEQYF

clone size: NA
V gene: TRBV27
CDR3 length: 16
J gene: TRBJ1-6
D gene: NA
CDR3 DNA: TGTGCCAGCAGCTCGGGCCAAAGCTCCTATAATTCACCCCTCCACTTT
CDR3 protein: CASSSGQSSYNSPLHF

clone size: NA
V gene: TRBV2
CDR3 length: 16
J gene: TRBJ2-5
D gene: TRBD2
CDR3 DNA: TGTGCCAGCAGTGAGGGGACTAGGGGCGGTTGGGAGACCCAGTACTTC
CDR3 protein: CASSEGTRGGWETQYF

clone size: NA
V gene: TRBV27
CDR3 length: 13
J gene: TRBJ1-1
D gene: NA
CDR3 DNA: TGTGCCAGCAGTTTTCAGCTCGGACAGGAAGCTTTCTTT
CDR3 protein: CASSFQLGQEAFF

clone size: NA
V gene: TRBV11-2
CDR3 length: 17
J gene: TRBJ2-2
D gene: NA
CDR3 DNA: TGTGCCAGCAGTAACCCATATGGCAGCTCGAGGGGTGGGGAGCTGTTTTTT
CDR3 protein: CASSNPYGSSRGGELFF

clone size: NA
V gene: TRBV18
CDR3 length: 14
J gene: TRBJ2-7
D gene: TRBD2
CDR3 DNA: TGTGCCAGCTCTAGCGGGAGGGCCGGCTACGAGCAGTACTTC
CDR3 protein: CASSSGRAGYEQYF

clone size: NA
V gene: TRBV5-1
CDR3 length: 18
J gene: TRBJ2-1
D gene: NA
CDR3 DNA: TGCGCCAGCAGCTTCCCAAGAACGGAGAAAAGGTCCTACAATGAGCAGTTCTTC
CDR3 protein: CASSFPRTEKRSYNEQFF